Presented here are 2 T cell receptor beta chains from one specimen sequenced in a study of blood T cell repertoires in COVID-19. The data were produced by immunoSEQ multiplex PCR, yet TCRdb's version contains in-frame clones alone and is incomplete. The data show a few hundred thousand clones, with 84% seen just once and 2% to 2.5% held by the top ten. The sample was peripheral blood. The receptors derive from a woman in her fifties or sixties with acute or convalescent COVID-19.

The chain joins TRBV5-6 to TRBJ1-2; tentative D call: TRBD1 (5 bases). V lost 0 bases and J lost 6, with 18 bases in between. The CDR3 has 16 amino acids. CDR1 and CDR2 from the germline V gene are SGHDT and YYEEEE. In nucleotides, the CDR3 is TGTGCCAGCAGCTTGGGAATGTCAGGGTCCTTAGATGGCTACACCTTC. Translation: CASSLGMSGSLDGYTF.

The CDR3 protein is CASSRTGFLKEKLFF. CDR3 DNA sequence: TGTGCCAGCAGCAGGACAGGGTTCTTAAAGGAAAAACTGTTTTTT. The rearrangement joins TRBV21-1 to TRBJ1-4; the table's D gene call, TRBD1, was not cross checked with the DNA. TRBV21-1 is recorded as a pseudogene. The CDR3 is 15 amino acids.